This is a list of T cell receptor beta chains from one sample in a study of T cell responses to AZD1222 COVID-19 vaccine. The repertoire was sequenced with immunoSEQ multiplex PCR; TCRdb's copy has only in-frame clones and lacks some. This repertoire shows around 150,000 clones, 85% to 95% found once; its top ten account for roughly 4.6%. The starting material was peripheral blood, obtained 28 days after the second AZD1222 dose. These receptor sequences come from an adult who received the AZD1222 COVID-19 vaccine. Each CDR3 is given with its conserved first and last residue. D genes are given only for firm matches. Where a row states a size, it is once, few, many or the class of an expanded clone; other rows omit it.

clone_size: .
j_call: TRBJ1-2
d_call: .
v_call: TRBV29-1
cdr3_aa: CSVVHQAGDYGYTF

clone_size: once
j_call: TRBJ1-3
d_call: TRBD1
v_call: TRBV7-9
cdr3_aa: CARGDRSSGNTIYF

clone_size: .
j_call: TRBJ2-4
d_call: .
v_call: TRBV3-1/TRBV3-2
cdr3_aa: CASSPTLAKNIQYF

clone_size: .
j_call: TRBJ2-3
d_call: TRBD2
v_call: TRBV30
cdr3_aa: CAWSSTSPDTQYF

clone_size: .
j_call: TRBJ2-7
d_call: TRBD2
v_call: TRBV24-1
cdr3_aa: CATSDSRGLAGEGEQYF

clone_size: .
j_call: TRBJ1-1
d_call: .
v_call: TRBV5-1
cdr3_aa: CASSSSVSNTEAFF

clone_size: .
j_call: TRBJ2-1
d_call: .
v_call: TRBV3-1/TRBV3-2
cdr3_aa: CASSHTDRYLYNEQFF

clone_size: .
j_call: TRBJ1-5
d_call: TRBD1
v_call: TRBV7-8
cdr3_aa: CASSIGQGPFGGPQHF

clone_size: .
j_call: TRBJ1-2
d_call: TRBD1
v_call: TRBV30
cdr3_aa: CAWSIRTGGGYTF

clone_size: .
j_call: TRBJ2-1
d_call: TRBD2
v_call: TRBV18
cdr3_aa: CASSPWTSGDNEQFF

clone_size: .
j_call: TRBJ1-5
d_call: TRBD1
v_call: TRBV5-6
cdr3_aa: CASSLTGAGNPQHF

clone_size: .
j_call: TRBJ1-5
d_call: .
v_call: TRBV28
cdr3_aa: CASSFGQRLVVQPQHF

clone_size: .
j_call: TRBJ2-1
d_call: .
v_call: TRBV4-3
cdr3_aa: CASSQDPVVGEQFF

clone_size: .
j_call: TRBJ2-1
d_call: TRBD2
v_call: TRBV28
cdr3_aa: CASSLGAGGYNEQFF

clone_size: .
j_call: TRBJ2-1
d_call: .
v_call: TRBV6-5
cdr3_aa: CASSYSPSSDNEQFF

clone_size: .
j_call: TRBJ2-5
d_call: .
v_call: TRBV7-2
cdr3_aa: CASTPGGIQETQYF

clone_size: .
j_call: TRBJ1-5
d_call: .
v_call: TRBV28
cdr3_aa: CASSSDRKANQPQHF

clone_size: .
j_call: TRBJ2-3
d_call: TRBD2
v_call: TRBV19
cdr3_aa: CASNDGRGRRTSPMNTQYF

clone_size: .
j_call: TRBJ2-2
d_call: .
v_call: TRBV5-1
cdr3_aa: CASSLGLDTGELFF

clone_size: .
j_call: TRBJ1-3
d_call: .
v_call: TRBV19
cdr3_aa: CASSPSGNTIYF

clone_size: .
j_call: TRBJ2-1
d_call: TRBD2
v_call: TRBV28
cdr3_aa: CASSSFSSGGLEQFF

clone_size: once
j_call: TRBJ2-7
d_call: .
v_call: TRBV15
cdr3_aa: CATSREGGPYEQYF

clone_size: .
j_call: TRBJ2-2
d_call: TRBD1
v_call: TRBV29-1
cdr3_aa: CSVGGGQENTGELFF

clone_size: .
j_call: TRBJ1-5
d_call: .
v_call: TRBV28
cdr3_aa: CASSFAASQPQHF

clone_size: .
j_call: TRBJ2-5
d_call: .
v_call: TRBV7-9
cdr3_aa: CASSFLETQYF

clone_size: .
j_call: TRBJ1-2
d_call: .
v_call: TRBV20-1
cdr3_aa: CSAVPYGYTF

clone_size: .
j_call: TRBJ1-2
d_call: .
v_call: TRBV11-2
cdr3_aa: CASSSRQAHGYTF

clone_size: .
j_call: TRBJ1-1
d_call: .
v_call: TRBV18
cdr3_aa: CASSRVRANTEAFF

clone_size: .
j_call: TRBJ1-1
d_call: .
v_call: TRBV15
cdr3_aa: CATSRADRLNTEAFF

clone_size: .
j_call: TRBJ1-6
d_call: .
v_call: TRBV30
cdr3_aa: CAWSVFLNSPLHF

clone_size: .
j_call: TRBJ1-2
d_call: .
v_call: TRBV7-9
cdr3_aa: CASSLPPSYGYTF

clone_size: .
j_call: TRBJ1-1
d_call: .
v_call: TRBV3-1/TRBV3-2
cdr3_aa: CASSLSGGVNTEAFF

clone_size: .
j_call: TRBJ2-1
d_call: .
v_call: TRBV5-1
cdr3_aa: CASTGPSGSYNEQFF

clone_size: .
j_call: TRBJ1-1
d_call: .
v_call: TRBV6-5
cdr3_aa: CASSWSNWDGEAFF

clone_size: .
j_call: TRBJ1-2
d_call: .
v_call: TRBV7-9
cdr3_aa: CASSLEGYGYTF

clone_size: .
j_call: TRBJ2-2
d_call: .
v_call: TRBV24-1
cdr3_aa: CATSDFRRTGELFF

clone_size: once
j_call: TRBJ2-1
d_call: TRBD2
v_call: TRBV7-2
cdr3_aa: CASKSSGSYNEQFF

clone_size: .
j_call: TRBJ2-2
d_call: .
v_call: TRBV12-3/TRBV12-4
cdr3_aa: CASMETNTGELFF

clone_size: .
j_call: TRBJ1-5
d_call: TRBD1
v_call: TRBV28
cdr3_aa: CASTEGTGTQPQHF

clone_size: once
j_call: TRBJ1-6
d_call: .
v_call: TRBV2
cdr3_aa: CASRTGLISSYNSPLHF

clone_size: .
j_call: TRBJ2-1
d_call: .
v_call: TRBV6-5
cdr3_aa: CASSYVAVSHEQFF

clone_size: .
j_call: TRBJ1-6
d_call: TRBD1
v_call: TRBV7-2
cdr3_aa: CASSGQGAYSPLHF

clone_size: .
j_call: TRBJ2-4
d_call: TRBD1
v_call: TRBV6-5
cdr3_aa: CASRPADRGLNIQYF

clone_size: .
j_call: TRBJ1-2
d_call: .
v_call: TRBV5-4
cdr3_aa: CASSLGGLYGYTF

clone_size: .
j_call: TRBJ1-2
d_call: .
v_call: TRBV4-3
cdr3_aa: CASSQDRRYGYTF

clone_size: .
j_call: TRBJ2-7
d_call: TRBD2
v_call: TRBV6-1
cdr3_aa: CASSDGLAGEQYF

clone_size: .
j_call: TRBJ2-1
d_call: .
v_call: TRBV4-1
cdr3_aa: CASSQLGPQSSYNEQFF

clone_size: .
j_call: TRBJ2-1
d_call: .
v_call: TRBV6-5
cdr3_aa: CASSYSGFNNNNEQFF

clone_size: .
j_call: TRBJ2-1
d_call: TRBD2
v_call: TRBV19
cdr3_aa: CASSPETSGRTYNEQFF

clone_size: .
j_call: TRBJ2-7
d_call: .
v_call: TRBV5-4
cdr3_aa: CASSLTGYEQYF

clone_size: .
j_call: TRBJ2-1
d_call: .
v_call: TRBV5-5
cdr3_aa: CASSMRGVEQFF

clone_size: .
j_call: TRBJ2-6
d_call: .
v_call: TRBV3-1/TRBV3-2
cdr3_aa: CASSQVASGANVLTF

clone_size: .
j_call: TRBJ2-3
d_call: TRBD2
v_call: TRBV7-9
cdr3_aa: CASGVTSGRGDTQYF

clone_size: .
j_call: TRBJ2-1
d_call: .
v_call: TRBV4-1
cdr3_aa: CASSQVSGSYNEQFF

clone_size: .
j_call: TRBJ2-2
d_call: .
v_call: TRBV5-4
cdr3_aa: CASSLGGRGPGELFF

clone_size: .
j_call: TRBJ1-4
d_call: TRBD1
v_call: TRBV19
cdr3_aa: CASSDRGLPGSEKLFF

clone_size: .
j_call: TRBJ1-2
d_call: .
v_call: TRBV29-1
cdr3_aa: CSVATMGTNYGYTF

clone_size: .
j_call: TRBJ1-5
d_call: .
v_call: TRBV6-5
cdr3_aa: CASSRTAQQPQHF

clone_size: .
j_call: TRBJ2-5
d_call: .
v_call: TRBV24-1
cdr3_aa: CATSDDLAGQYF